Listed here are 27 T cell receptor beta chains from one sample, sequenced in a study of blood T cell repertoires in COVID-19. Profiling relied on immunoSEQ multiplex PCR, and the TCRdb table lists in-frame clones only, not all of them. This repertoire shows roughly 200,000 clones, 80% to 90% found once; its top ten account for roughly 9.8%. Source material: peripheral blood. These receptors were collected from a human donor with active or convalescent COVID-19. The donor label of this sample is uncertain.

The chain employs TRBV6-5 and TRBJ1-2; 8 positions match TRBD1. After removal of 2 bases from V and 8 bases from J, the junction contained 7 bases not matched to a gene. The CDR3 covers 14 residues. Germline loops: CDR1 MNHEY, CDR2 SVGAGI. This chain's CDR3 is CASSYTNRGSGYTF. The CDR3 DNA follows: TGTGCCAGCAGTTACACAAACAGGGGGAGCGGCTACACCTTC.

For the CDR3, the DNA is TGTGCCAGCAGCCACGGCCTAGCCCGATCCTACAATGAGCAGTTCTTC. Its protein product is CASSHGLARSYNEQFF. The rearrangement joins TRBV5-6 to TRBJ2-1; D is possibly TRBD2 (5 bases). CDR3 size: 16 residues. Germline V CDR1 and CDR2: SGHDT, YYEEEE. With 4 bases removed from V and 1 base from J, the gap between germline ends came to 15 bases. Filled out from reference TRBV5-6 and TRBJ2-1, the complete variable domain reads DAGVTQSPTHLIKTRGQQVTLRCSPKSGHDTVSWYQQALGQGPQFIFQYYEEEERQRGNFPDRFSGHQFPNYSSELNVNALLLGDSALYLCASSHGLARSYNEQFFGPGTRLTVL.

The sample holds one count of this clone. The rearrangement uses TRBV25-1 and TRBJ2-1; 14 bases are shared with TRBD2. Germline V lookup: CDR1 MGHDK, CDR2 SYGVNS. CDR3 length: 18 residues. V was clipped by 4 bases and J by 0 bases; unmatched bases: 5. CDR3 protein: CASSGRTSGRSSYNEQFF. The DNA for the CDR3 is TGTGCCAGCAGTGGACGGACTAGCGGGAGGTCCTCCTACAATGAGCAGTTCTTC.

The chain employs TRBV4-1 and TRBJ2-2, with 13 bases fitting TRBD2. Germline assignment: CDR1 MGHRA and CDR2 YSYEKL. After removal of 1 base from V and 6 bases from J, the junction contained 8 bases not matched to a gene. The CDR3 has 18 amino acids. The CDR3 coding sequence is TGCGCCAGCAGCCAAGCTCGACTAGCGGGAGGACCGGCCGGGGAGCTGTTTTTT. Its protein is CASSQARLAGGPAGELFF.

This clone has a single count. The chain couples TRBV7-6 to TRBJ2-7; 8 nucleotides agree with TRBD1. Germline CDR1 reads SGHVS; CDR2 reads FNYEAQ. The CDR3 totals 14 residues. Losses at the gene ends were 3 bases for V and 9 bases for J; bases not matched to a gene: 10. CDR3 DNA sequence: TGTGCCAGCAGCTTGGAGACAGGGGTCCTGGGGCAGTACTTC. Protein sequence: CASSLETGVLGQYF.

The CDR3 region is CASSYGTVTSPTDTQYF. CDR3 nucleotides: TGTGCCAGCAGCTATGGGACGGTGACTAGCCCCACAGATACGCAGTATTTT. The rearrangement joins TRBV5-4 to TRBJ2-3; 7 nucleotides agree with TRBD2. The CDR3 sequence is 17 residues long. Germline-derived CDR1 and CDR2 are SGHNT and YYREEE (reference sequence). J gave up 2 bases and V 3 bases, and 12 bases lay outside the gene matches.

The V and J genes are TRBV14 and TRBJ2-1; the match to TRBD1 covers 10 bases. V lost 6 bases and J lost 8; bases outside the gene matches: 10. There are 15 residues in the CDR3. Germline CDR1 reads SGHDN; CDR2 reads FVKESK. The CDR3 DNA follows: TGTGCCAGCAGTGTCTGGACAGGGGGTGTGGATGAGCAGTTCTTC. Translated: CASSVWTGGVDEQFF.

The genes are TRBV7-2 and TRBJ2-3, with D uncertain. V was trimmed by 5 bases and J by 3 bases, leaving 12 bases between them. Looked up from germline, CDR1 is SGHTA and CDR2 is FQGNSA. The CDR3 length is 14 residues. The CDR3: CASSKTYGTDTQYF. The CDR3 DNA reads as TGTGCCAGCAGCAAAACTTACGGGACAGATACGCAGTATTTT.

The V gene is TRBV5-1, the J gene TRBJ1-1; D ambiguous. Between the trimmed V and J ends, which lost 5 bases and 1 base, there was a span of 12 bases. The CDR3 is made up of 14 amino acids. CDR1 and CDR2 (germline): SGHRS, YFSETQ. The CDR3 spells CASSRISGNTEAFF. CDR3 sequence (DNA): TGCGCCAGCAGTCGGATTTCGGGGAACACTGAAGCTTTCTTT.

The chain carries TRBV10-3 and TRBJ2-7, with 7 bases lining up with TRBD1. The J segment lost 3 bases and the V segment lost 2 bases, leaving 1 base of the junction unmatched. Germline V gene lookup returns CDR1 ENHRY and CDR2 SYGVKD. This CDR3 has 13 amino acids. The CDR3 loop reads CAISEGDSYEQYF. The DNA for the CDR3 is TGTGCCATCAGTGAGGGGGACAGCTACGAGCAGTACTTC.

The CDR3: CASSFSGPSYEQYF. The CDR3 DNA is TGTGCCAGCAGCTTCAGCGGGCCCTCCTACGAGCAGTACTTC. The chain joins TRBV7-2 to TRBJ2-7, with D tentatively TRBD2 (6 bases). The CDR3 is 14 amino acids. Trimming pared 3 bases from V and 0 bases from J, leaving 9 bases between. Germline values: CDR1 SGHTA, CDR2 FQGNSA. The complete variable domain, with remaining parts taken from reference TRBV7-2 and TRBJ2-7, reads GAGVSQSPSNKVTEKGKDVELRCDPISGHTALYWYRQSLGQGLEFLIYFQGNSAPDKSGLPSDRFSAERTGGSVSTLTIQRTQQEDSAVYLCASSFSGPSYEQYFGPGTRLTVT.

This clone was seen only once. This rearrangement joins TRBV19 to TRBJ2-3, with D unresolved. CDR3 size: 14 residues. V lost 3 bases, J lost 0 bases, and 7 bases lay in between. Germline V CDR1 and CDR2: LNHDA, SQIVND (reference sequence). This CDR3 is CASSIRRSTDTQYF. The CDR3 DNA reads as TGTGCCAGTAGTATTCGGAGAAGCACAGATACGCAGTATTTT.

This CDR3 reads CASSMIGGAITYEQYF. For the CDR3, the DNA is TGTGCCAGTAGTATGATAGGGGGTGCGATAACCTACGAGCAGTACTTC. The chain carries TRBV19 and TRBJ2-7; D might be TRBD1 (6 bases). V was cut by 3 bases and J by 2 bases, with 17 bases left in between. Germline V gives CDR1 LNHDA, CDR2 SQIVND (reference sequence). CDR3 length equals 16 residues.

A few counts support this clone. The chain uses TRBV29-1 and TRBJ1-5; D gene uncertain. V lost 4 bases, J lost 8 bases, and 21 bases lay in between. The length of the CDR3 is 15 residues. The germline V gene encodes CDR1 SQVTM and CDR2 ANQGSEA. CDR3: CSVVVGQAGSEPQHF. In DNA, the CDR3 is TGCAGCGTTGTGGTAGGGCAAGCGGGCTCTGAGCCCCAGCATTTT. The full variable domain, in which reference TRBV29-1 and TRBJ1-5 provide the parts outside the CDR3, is SAVISQKPSRDICQRGTSLTIQCQVDSQVTMMFWYRQQPGQSLTLIATANQGSEATYESGFVIDKFPISRPNLTFSTLTVSNMSPEDSSIYLCSVVVGQAGSEPQHFGDGTRLSIL.

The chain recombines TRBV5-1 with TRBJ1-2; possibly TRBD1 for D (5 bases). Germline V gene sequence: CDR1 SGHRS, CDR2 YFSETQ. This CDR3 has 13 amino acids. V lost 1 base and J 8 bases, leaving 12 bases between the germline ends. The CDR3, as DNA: TGCGCCAGCAGCTTGATGGTGGGGCGAGGCTACACCTTC. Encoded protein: CASSLMVGRGYTF. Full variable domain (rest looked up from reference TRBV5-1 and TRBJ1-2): KAGVTQTPRYLIKTRGQQVTLSCSPISGHRSVSWYQQTPGQGLQFLFEYFSETQRNKGNFPGRFSGRQFSNSRSEMNVSTLELGDSALYLCASSLMVGRGYTFGSGTRLTVV.

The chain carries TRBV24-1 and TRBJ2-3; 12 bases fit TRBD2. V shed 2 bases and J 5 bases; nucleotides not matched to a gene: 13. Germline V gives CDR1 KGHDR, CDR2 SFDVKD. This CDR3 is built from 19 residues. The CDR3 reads CATSDSLFTSGRMGDTQYF. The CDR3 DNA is TGTGCCACCAGTGATTCTTTGTTTACTAGCGGGAGGATGGGAGATACGCAGTATTTT.

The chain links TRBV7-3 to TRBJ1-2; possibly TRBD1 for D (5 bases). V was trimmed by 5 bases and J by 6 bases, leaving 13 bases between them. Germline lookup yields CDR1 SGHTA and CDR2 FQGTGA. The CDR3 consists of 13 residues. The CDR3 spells CASSRYGTDGYTF. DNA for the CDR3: TGTGCCAGCAGCCGGTACGGGACTGATGGCTACACCTTC.

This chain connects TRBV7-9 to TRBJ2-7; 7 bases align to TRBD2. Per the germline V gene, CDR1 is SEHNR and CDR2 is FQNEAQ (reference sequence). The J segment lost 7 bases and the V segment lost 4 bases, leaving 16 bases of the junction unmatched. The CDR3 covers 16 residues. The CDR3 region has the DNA TGTGCCAGCAGCTCAAGCGGGACTCCGACCGTGAGAGAGCAGTACTTC. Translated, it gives CASSSSGTPTVREQYF.

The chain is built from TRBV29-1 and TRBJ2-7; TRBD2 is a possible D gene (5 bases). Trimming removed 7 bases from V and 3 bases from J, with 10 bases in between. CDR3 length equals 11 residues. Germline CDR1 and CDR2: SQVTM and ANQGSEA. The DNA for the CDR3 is TGCAGCGCCGAAGGGAGCTACGAGCAGTACTTC. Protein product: CSAEGSYEQYF.

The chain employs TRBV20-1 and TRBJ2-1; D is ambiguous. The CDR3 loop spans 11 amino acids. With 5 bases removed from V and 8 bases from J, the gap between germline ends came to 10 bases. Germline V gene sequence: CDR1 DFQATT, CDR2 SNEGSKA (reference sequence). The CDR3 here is CSAPLTDEQFF. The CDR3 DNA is TGCAGTGCTCCTCTAACGGATGAGCAGTTCTTC.

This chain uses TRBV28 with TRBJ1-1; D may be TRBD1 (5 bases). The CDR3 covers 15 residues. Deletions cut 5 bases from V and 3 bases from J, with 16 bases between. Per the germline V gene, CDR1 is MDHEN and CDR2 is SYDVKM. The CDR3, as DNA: TGTGCCAGCAGTCCCTGGAAGGGGTGGGACACTGAAGCTTTCTTT. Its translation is CASSPWKGWDTEAFF.

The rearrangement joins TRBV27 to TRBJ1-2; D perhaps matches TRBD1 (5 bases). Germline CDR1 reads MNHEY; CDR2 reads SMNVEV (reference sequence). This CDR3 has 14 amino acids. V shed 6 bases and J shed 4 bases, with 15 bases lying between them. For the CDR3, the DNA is TGTGCCAGCAGGGGACTCACCACCCCCTATGGCTACACCTTC. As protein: CASRGLTTPYGYTF.

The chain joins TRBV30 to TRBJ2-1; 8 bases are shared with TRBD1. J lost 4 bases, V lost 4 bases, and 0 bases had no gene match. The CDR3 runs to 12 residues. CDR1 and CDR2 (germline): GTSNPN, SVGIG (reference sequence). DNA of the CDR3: TGTGCCTGGAACAGGGGGTACAATGAGCAGTTCTTC. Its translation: CAWNRGYNEQFF.

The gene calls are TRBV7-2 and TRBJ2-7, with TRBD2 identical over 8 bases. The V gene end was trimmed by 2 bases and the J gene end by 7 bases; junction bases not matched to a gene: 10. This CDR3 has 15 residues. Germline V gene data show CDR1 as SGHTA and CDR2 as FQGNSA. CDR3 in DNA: TGTGCCAGCAGCTTATGGGCCGGGAGGGCCCAAGAGCAGTACTTC. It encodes CASSLWAGRAQEQYF.

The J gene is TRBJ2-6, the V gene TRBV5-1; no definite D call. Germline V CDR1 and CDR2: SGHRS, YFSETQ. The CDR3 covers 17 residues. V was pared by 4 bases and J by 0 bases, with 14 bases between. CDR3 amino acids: CASSPRVLSSGANVLTF. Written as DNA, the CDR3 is TGCGCCAGCAGCCCCCGGGTCTTGAGCTCTGGGGCCAACGTCCTGACTTTC.

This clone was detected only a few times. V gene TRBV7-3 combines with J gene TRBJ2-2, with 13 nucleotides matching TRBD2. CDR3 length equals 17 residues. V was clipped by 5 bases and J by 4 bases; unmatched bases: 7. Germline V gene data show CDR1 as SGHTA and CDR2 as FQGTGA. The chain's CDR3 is CASSPRLAGGGTGELFF. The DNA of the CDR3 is TGTGCCAGCAGCCCCCGACTAGCGGGGGGAGGCACCGGGGAGCTGTTTTTT.

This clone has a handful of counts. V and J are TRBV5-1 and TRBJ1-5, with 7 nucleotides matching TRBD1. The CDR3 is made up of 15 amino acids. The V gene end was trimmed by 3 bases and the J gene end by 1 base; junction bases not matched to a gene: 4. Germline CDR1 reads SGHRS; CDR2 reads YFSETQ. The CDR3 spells CASSSTGTSNQPQHF. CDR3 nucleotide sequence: TGCGCCAGCAGCTCGACAGGGACCAGCAATCAGCCCCAGCATTTT.